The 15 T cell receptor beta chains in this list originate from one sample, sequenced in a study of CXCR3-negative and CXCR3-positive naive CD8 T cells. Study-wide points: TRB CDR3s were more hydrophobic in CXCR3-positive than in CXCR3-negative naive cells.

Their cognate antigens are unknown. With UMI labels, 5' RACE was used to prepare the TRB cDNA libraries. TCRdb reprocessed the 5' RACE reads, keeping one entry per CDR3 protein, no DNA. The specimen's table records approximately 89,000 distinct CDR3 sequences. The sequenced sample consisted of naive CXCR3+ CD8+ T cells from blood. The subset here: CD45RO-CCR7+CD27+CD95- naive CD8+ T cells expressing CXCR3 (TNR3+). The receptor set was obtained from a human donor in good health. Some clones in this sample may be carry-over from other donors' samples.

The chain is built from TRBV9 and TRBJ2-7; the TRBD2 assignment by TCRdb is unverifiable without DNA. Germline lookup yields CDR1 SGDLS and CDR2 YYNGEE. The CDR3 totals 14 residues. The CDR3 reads CASSDTSGSYEQYF.

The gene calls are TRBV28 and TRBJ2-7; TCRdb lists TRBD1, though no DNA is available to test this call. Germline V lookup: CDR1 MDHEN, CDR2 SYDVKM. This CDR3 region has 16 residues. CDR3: CASSFLRSRTPYEQYF.

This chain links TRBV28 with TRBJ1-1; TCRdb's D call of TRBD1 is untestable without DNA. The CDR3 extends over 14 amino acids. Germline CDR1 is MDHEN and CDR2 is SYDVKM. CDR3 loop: CASSPIRDKTEAFF.

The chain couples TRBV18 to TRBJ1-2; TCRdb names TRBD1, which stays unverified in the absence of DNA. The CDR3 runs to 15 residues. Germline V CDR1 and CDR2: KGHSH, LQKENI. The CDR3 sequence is CASSPSDGVVYGYTF.

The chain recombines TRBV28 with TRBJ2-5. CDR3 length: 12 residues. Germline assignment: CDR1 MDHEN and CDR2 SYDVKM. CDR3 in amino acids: CASSFNGETQYF.

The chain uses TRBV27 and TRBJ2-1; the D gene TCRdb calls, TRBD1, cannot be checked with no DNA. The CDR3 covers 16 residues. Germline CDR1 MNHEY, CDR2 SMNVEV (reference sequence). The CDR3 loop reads CASSTLTWGGLYEQFF.

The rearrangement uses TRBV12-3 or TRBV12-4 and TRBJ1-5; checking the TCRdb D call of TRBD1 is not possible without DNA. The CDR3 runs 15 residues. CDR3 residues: CASTRSIEGVQPQHF.

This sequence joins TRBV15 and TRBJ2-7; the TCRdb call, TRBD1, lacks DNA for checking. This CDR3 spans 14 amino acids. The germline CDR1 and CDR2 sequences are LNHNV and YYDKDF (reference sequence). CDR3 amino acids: CATSARSGFNEQYF.

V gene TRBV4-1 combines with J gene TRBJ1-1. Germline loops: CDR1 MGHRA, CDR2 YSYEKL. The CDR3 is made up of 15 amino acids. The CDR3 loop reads CASSRADRTSTEAFF.

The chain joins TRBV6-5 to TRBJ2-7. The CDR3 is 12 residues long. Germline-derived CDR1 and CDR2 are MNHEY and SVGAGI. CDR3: CASRDSSYEQYF.

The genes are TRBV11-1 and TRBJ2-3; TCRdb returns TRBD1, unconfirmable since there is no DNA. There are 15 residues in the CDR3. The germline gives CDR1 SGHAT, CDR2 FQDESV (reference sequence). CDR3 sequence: CASSSGTGTTDTQYF.

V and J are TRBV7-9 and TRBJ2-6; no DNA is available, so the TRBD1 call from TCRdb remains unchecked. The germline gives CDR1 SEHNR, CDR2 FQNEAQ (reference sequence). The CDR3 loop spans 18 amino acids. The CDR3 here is CASSFGSTGLSGANVLTF.

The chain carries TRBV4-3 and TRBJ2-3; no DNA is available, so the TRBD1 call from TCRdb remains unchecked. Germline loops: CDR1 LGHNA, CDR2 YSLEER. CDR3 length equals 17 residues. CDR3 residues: CASSQSLAVDPLDTQYF.

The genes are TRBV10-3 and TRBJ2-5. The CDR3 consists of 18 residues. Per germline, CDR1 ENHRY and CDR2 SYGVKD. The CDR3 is CAISEDGVVGGHQETQYF.

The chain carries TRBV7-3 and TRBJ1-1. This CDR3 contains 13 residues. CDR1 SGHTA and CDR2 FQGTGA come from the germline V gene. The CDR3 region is CASSAAGNTEAFF.